This T cell receptor beta chain was sequenced in a study of a mutant IDH1 vaccine in newly diagnosed glioma. Note on this clone: Antigen specificity is unknown.

Time point denoted: week 47, end of study. Vaccination used 300 ug of mutant IDH1 20-mer peptide per dose, with topical imiquimod. The patients received vaccinations eight times, in weeks 1, 3, 5, 7, 11, 15, 19 and 23. The method was immunoSEQ multiplex PCR; TCRdb's version includes in-frame clones alone and lacks a portion of them. The sample includes nearly 50,000 clones, roughly 80% of them seen just once. This sample comprised PBMCs, obtained from a glioma patient whose treatment included an IDH1 peptide vaccine. This clonotype was obtained from a woman in her 30s with glioma. Some clones in this sample may be carry-over from other donors' samples.

Here the CDR3 DNA reads TGCAGCGTTGAAGCAATGACAGGGGGCTTATACGAGCAGTACTTC. Its protein product is CSVEAMTGGLYEQYF. The J gene is TRBJ2-7, the V gene TRBV29-1; 10 nucleotides align to TRBD1. There are 15 residues in the CDR3. The ends lost 1 base at V and 4 bases at J; junction bases unmatched: 7. Germline CDR1 SQVTM, CDR2 ANQGSEA.